Sequencing of this T cell receptor beta chain was carried out in a study of blood T cell repertoires in COVID-19. Background on the study: Italy, Spain and the United States were the sources of the convalescent and acute COVID-19 samples. PBMCs, B-cell-depleted T cells, or T cells were the source of the cDNA or gDNA that made up the material.

Original processing methods: The authors estimated nucleated cell counts from reference gene primer amplification. The table came from immunoSEQ multiplex PCR; TCRdb's copy has only in-frame clones and leaves some out. Clone size and the V and J calls come from that table; the DNA yielded D and trimming. This sample has fewer than 250,000 clones, with around four fifths found just once. Germline-derived CDR1 and CDR2 are LGHDT and YNNKEL (reference sequence). The CDR3 is 13 residues long. V lost 1 base to trimming and J lost 9 bases; unmatched junction nucleotides: 4. Those enrolled in Seattle joined during active infection and were followed longitudinally afterward.

The rearrangement joins TRBV3-1 (or the pseudogene TRBV3-2) to TRBJ1-2; 8 positions match TRBD1. The sequenced material came from peripheral blood. The receptor was isolated from a woman aged 80 or over with COVID-19, enrolled during active disease. The CDR3 coding sequence is TGTGCCAGCAGCCAAGGACAGGGGTTGAGCTACACCTTC. This translates into CASSQGQGLSYTF.